The 12 T cell receptor beta chains presented below share a single source sample, sequenced in a study of Tregs in tolerant kidney transplant recipients. Some clones are missing from TCRdb's copy, which holds only in-frame ones; the method was immunoSEQ multiplex PCR. The table shows approximately 90,000 clones, with roughly nine tenths occurring only once. The specimen was CD8+ T cells from blood. The receptor source for this set is a human donor in good health.

The chain uses TRBV5-6 and TRBJ2-7, with 8 nucleotides matching TRBD2. Trimming cost V 4 bases and J 2 bases; bases outside gene matches: 5. CDR3 length: 14 amino acids. Per germline, CDR1 SGHDT and CDR2 YYEEEE. The CDR3 DNA follows: TGTGCCAGCAGCCCGGGACTAGGGCCCTACGAGCAGTACTTC. The encoded protein is CASSPGLGPYEQYF.

The V and J genes are TRBV9 and TRBJ2-7, with 11 bases identical to TRBD1. Per germline, CDR1 SGDLS and CDR2 YYNGEE. With 3 bases clipped from V and 3 bases from J, the junction kept 8 bases outside the gene matches. The CDR3 length is 16 residues. Here the CDR3 DNA reads TGTGCCAGCAGCGGAAGGACCGGGACAGGGGGCTACGAGCAGTACTTC. As protein: CASSGRTGTGGYEQYF.

The chain carries TRBV27 and TRBJ2-4; no clear D gene. Trimming pared 4 bases from V and 0 bases from J, leaving 7 bases between. The length of the CDR3 is 14 residues. In germline, CDR1 is MNHEY, CDR2 SMNVEV (reference sequence). CDR3 region: CASSSRTAKNIQYF. In nucleotides, the CDR3 is TGTGCCAGCAGTTCTAGGACAGCCAAAAACATTCAGTACTTC.

The chain uses TRBV5-1 and TRBJ1-2; TRBD1 matches 7 bases. CDR3 length: 14 residues. Looked up from germline, CDR1 is SGHRS and CDR2 is YFSETQ. J lost 12 bases, V lost 0 bases, and 11 bases had no gene match. The CDR3 region is CASSLAAYRGNHTF. DNA for the CDR3: TGCGCCAGCAGCTTGGCGGCCTACAGGGGAAACCACACCTTC.

This clone was recorded only once. V gene TRBV7-7 combines with J gene TRBJ2-3; TRBD1 aligns across 7 bases. Per the germline V gene, CDR1 is SSHAT and CDR2 is FNYEAQ (reference sequence). Trimming removed 5 bases from V and 6 bases from J; junction bases left unmatched: 5. The CDR3 extends over 13 amino acids. The CDR3 DNA reads as TGTGCCAGCAGCCTAGGGGGCAGGGATACGCAGTATTTT. Residues: CASSLGGRDTQYF.

This chain uses TRBV6-4 with TRBJ2-1, with 8 bases aligning to TRBD2. This CDR3 has 16 residues. Germline V gene sequence: CDR1 MRHNA, CDR2 SNTAGT. V gave up 0 bases and J gave up 3 bases; unmatched junction bases: 4. CDR3 loop: CASSDSGLAGYNEQFF. The CDR3 DNA is TGTGCCAGCAGTGACTCGGGCCTAGCGGGCTACAATGAGCAGTTCTTC.

The J gene is TRBJ1-1, the V gene TRBV7-6, with 8 nucleotides matching TRBD1. The CDR3 covers 14 residues. V was clipped by 2 bases and J by 3 bases; unmatched bases: 2. Germline V lookup: CDR1 SGHVS, CDR2 FNYEAQ. Here the CDR3 reads CASSLQGAHTEAFF. For the CDR3, the DNA is TGTGCCAGCAGCTTACAGGGGGCGCACACTGAAGCTTTCTTT.

The genes are TRBV7-9 and TRBJ2-7; 11 positions agree with TRBD1. Germline V gene lookup returns CDR1 SEHNR and CDR2 FQNEAQ (reference sequence). This CDR3 has 14 residues. Trimming cost V 5 bases and J 4 bases; bases outside gene matches: 4. CDR3 sequence reads: CASSPGQGAYEQYF. CDR3 coding DNA: TGTGCCAGCAGCCCTGGACAGGGGGCTTACGAGCAGTACTTC.

The chain carries TRBV15 and TRBJ2-1; a weak D match, TRBD2 (6 bases). The germline V gene encodes CDR1 LNHNV and CDR2 YYDKDF (reference sequence). This CDR3 is built from 16 residues. V lost 3 bases and J lost 2, with 14 bases in between. CDR3 sequence: CATSSLDSGTYNEQFF. The CDR3 DNA reads as TGTGCCACCAGCAGCCTTGATAGCGGTACCTACAATGAGCAGTTCTTC.

V usage is TRBV11-3 and J usage is TRBJ2-1; D is undetermined. V was clipped by 4 bases and J by 8 bases, with 9 bases between them. Looked up from germline, CDR1 is SGHNT and CDR2 is YENEEA. This CDR3 is built from 12 residues. This CDR3 is CASSSRYDEQFF. For the CDR3, the DNA is TGTGCCAGCAGCTCCCGTTACGATGAGCAGTTCTTC.

The J gene is TRBJ2-1, the V gene TRBV5-5; D is unresolved. Germline lookup yields CDR1 SGHKS and CDR2 YYEKEE (reference sequence). V dropped 5 bases and J dropped 4 bases, with 13 bases sitting between them. The CDR3 has 14 amino acids. The CDR3 region is CASRWWGTYNEQFF. CDR3 DNA sequence: TGTGCCAGCAGGTGGTGGGGAACTTACAATGAGCAGTTCTTC.

The rearrangement uses TRBV2 and TRBJ1-2; no definite D call. The germline V and J ends were trimmed by 0 bases and 1 base, with 12 bases remaining between them. This CDR3 comprises 16 residues. The V gene's germline CDR1 is SNHLY and CDR2 FYNNEI. In DNA, the CDR3 is TGTGCCAGCAGTGAAGCTCCCGGGGTGATTAACTATGGCTACACCTTC. Translated, it gives CASSEAPGVINYGYTF.